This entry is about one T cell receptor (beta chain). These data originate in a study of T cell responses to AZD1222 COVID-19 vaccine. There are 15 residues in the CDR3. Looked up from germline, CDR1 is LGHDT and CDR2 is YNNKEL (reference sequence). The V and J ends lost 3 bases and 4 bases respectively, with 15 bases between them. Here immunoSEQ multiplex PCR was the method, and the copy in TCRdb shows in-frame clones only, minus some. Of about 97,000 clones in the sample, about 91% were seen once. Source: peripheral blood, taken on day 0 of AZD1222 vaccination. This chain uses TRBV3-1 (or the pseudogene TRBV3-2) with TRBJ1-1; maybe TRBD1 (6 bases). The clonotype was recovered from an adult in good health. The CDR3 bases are TGTGCCAGCAGCCACACCAGGGGCGGGATCACTGAAGCTTTCTTT. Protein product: CASSHTRGGITEAFF.